A selection of T cell receptor beta chains follows, all from one sample in a study of metastatic and nonmetastatic thyroid tumors. TCRdb re-called the PCR reads via MiXCR. The sample has some 35,000 clones, roughly a third seen once; the top ten hold over 20%. Sequenced material: tumor tissue. These receptors were obtained from a female donor with papillary thyroid cancer or a benign thyroid nodule (not recorded which). Some clones in this sample may be carry-over from other donors' samples. Each CDR3 is given with its conserved first and last residue. D genes are given only for firm matches. Expanded clones are given a class, and other clones once, few, many or no size at all.

>TRBJ1-5|TRBV6-1|NA|NA
TGTGCCAGCAGTCCGGACCCAGATGCGACCAATCAGCCCCAGCATTTT
CASSPDPDATNQPQHF
>TRBJ2-1|TRBV27|few|NA
TGTGCCATCACCCAAAGGTCGTGGGGGTTCGTCTATGAGCAGTTCTTC
CAITQRSWGFVYEQFF
>TRBJ2-4|TRBV7-9|medium-sized|TRBD1
TGTGCCAGAGAGGACAGGAAGGGCATTCAGTACTTC
CAREDRKGIQYF
>TRBJ1-6|TRBV19|few|NA
TGTGCCAGTGGCGGACAGAGCTCCTATAATTCACCCCTCCACTTT
CASGGQSSYNSPLHF
>TRBJ2-2|TRBV20-1|NA|TRBD2
TGCAGTGCTATGGGGGGGACCACCGGGGAGCTGTTTTTT
CSAMGGTTGELFF
>TRBJ1-2|TRBV10-2|NA|NA
TGCGCCAGCACCCTAGGGACGGCAAATGGCTACACCTTC
CASTLGTANGYTF
>TRBJ1-1|TRBV11-3|NA|NA
TGTGCCAGCAGCTTAGAGACCACTGAAGCTTTCTTT
CASSLETTEAFF
>TRBJ1-5|TRBV18|NA|TRBD1
TGTGCCAGCTCACCGGACAGGGTCAATCAGCCCCAGCATTTT
CASSPDRVNQPQHF
>TRBJ1-1|TRBV20-1|NA|NA
TGCAGTCCACCAAGAGCGAACACTGAAGCTTTCTTT
CSPPRANTEAFF
>TRBJ2-2|TRBV12-3/TRBV12-4|once|TRBD1
TGTGCCAGCAGTTTTAAGGGGGCCCTCCGATCAATTTACACCGGGGAGCTGTTTTTT
CASSFKGALRSIYTGELFF
>TRBJ2-3|TRBV30|once|TRBD1
TGTGCCTGGAGAACCGGGACAGGCTGGAGAGATACGCAGTATTTT
CAWRTGTGWRDTQYF
>TRBJ2-1|TRBV19|NA|TRBD2
TGTGCCAGTAGTAATCGGGGGGGTCCCTACAATGAGCAGTTCTTC
CASSNRGGPYNEQFF
>TRBJ2-5|TRBV19|NA|NA
TGTGCCAGTAGCCCGCGACTGGGACAAGAGACCCAGTACTTC
CASSPRLGQETQYF
>TRBJ2-7|TRBV28|NA|NA
TGTGCCAGCACCTACGGGCGAAGCTCCTACGAGCAGTACTTC
CASTYGRSSYEQYF
>TRBJ2-3|TRBV6-4|NA|TRBD1
TGTGCCAGCGGACAGGGGCCCTCAGATACGCAGTATTTT
CASGQGPSDTQYF
>TRBJ2-7|TRBV5-1|NA|NA
TGCGCCAGCAGCCCGACCACCCTAGGGGCCGATTCCCGCGATCAGTACTTC
CASSPTTLGADSRDQYF
>TRBJ1-5|TRBV20-1|NA|NA
TGCAGTGCTGGTACGTTGGGCGACGGCAGTCAGCCCCAGCATTTT
CSAGTLGDGSQPQHF
>TRBJ1-2|TRBV6-1|NA|NA
TGTGCCAGCAGTGAAGACCGGGCAGGTCAATCCAGATATGGCTACACCTTC
CASSEDRAGQSRYGYTF
>TRBJ1-6|TRBV30|NA|NA
TGTGCCTGGAGGGCGGGAGGAAATTCACCCCTTCACTTT
CAWRAGGNSPLHF
>TRBJ2-7|TRBV20-1|NA|NA
TGCAGTGCTCGCGATCTTCAGGGCCACGAGCAGTACTTC
CSARDLQGHEQYF
>TRBJ1-4|TRBV7-9|NA|TRBD1
TGTGCCAGCAGCCTGACAGGGTCAGATGAAAAACTGTTTTTT
CASSLTGSDEKLFF
>TRBJ1-6|TRBV6-1|few|TRBD1
TGTGCCAGCAGTGATGACGGGACAGGGGCATCACCCCTCCACTTT
CASSDDGTGASPLHF